This T cell receptor (beta chain) was recorded in a study of T cells after posttransplantation cyclophosphamide. Study-wide findings and caveats: Tissue-infiltrating T cells from skin or gut overlapped little with blood T cells. Recipient CMV seropositivity and CMV reactivation strongly tracked TRB clonality.

The CDR3 spans 15 residues. Per germline, CDR1 SSHAT and CDR2 FNYEAQ (reference sequence). A marrow graft followed busulfan-fludarabine conditioning, with cyclophosphamide on days +3 and +4. A single count supports this clone. Its antigen remains unidentified. At one of its ends the junction is not consistent with the germline gene, which may arise from a read error. Some clones are missing from TCRdb's copy, which holds only in-frame ones; the method was immunoSEQ multiplex PCR. The data show tens of thousands of clones, with roughly 73% seen just once and 7.5% to 9.5% held by the top ten. The V and J genes are TRBV7-7 and TRBJ2-7; D is possibly TRBD2 (5 bases). The sequenced sample was CD4+ T cells sorted from blood, obtained roughly 250 weeks after a stem cell transplant with posttransplant cyclophosphamide. The clonotype originates from a female patient between 40 and 55 years old who received an allogeneic stem cell transplant from a related donor, was CMV-positive, and had no GVHD. Some T cells may be supplied by the graft donor. The CDR3 region has the DNA TGTGCTAGCAGCCCGGGGAGCGGAAGCTCCTACGAGCAGTACTTC. This gives the protein CASSPGSGSSYEQYF. Supplemented by reference TRBV7-7 and TRBJ2-7, the full variable domain reads GAGVSQSPRYKVTKRGQDVTLRCDPISSHATLYWYQQALGQGPEFLTYFNYEAQPDKSGLPSDRFSAERPEGSISTLTIQRTEQRDSAMYRCASSPGSGSSYEQYFGPGTRLTVT.